Sequencing of this T cell receptor beta chain was carried out in a study of T-cell memory formation after mild COVID-19. Constant-segment primers were used for 5'RACE, and the resulting TCR alpha and TCR beta cDNA libraries carried sample barcodes and UMIs. TCRdb itself ran the 5' RACE reads through MiXCR, one entry per CDR3 protein. The table shows under 550,000 distinct CDR3 sequences, with 18% occurring only once. CDR1 is SEHNR and CDR2 is FQNEAQ in the germline V gene (reference sequence). Trimming shortened V by 3 bases and J by 0 bases, and 12 bases separated the two germline ends. The CDR3 has 17 amino acids.

The chain joins TRBV7-9 to TRBJ2-6; the D gene is possibly TRBD1 (6 bases). This TCR was sampled from an adult woman who had mild COVID-19 (a few samples of this study predate the infection). Cell type and time point are not known. What was sequenced was PBMCs or a T cell subset sorted from them (not recorded which). CDR3 in DNA: TGTGCCAGCAGCTTGAGGACAGACCTCTCTGGGGCCAACGTCCTGACTTTC. Translating it yields CASSLRTDLSGANVLTF.